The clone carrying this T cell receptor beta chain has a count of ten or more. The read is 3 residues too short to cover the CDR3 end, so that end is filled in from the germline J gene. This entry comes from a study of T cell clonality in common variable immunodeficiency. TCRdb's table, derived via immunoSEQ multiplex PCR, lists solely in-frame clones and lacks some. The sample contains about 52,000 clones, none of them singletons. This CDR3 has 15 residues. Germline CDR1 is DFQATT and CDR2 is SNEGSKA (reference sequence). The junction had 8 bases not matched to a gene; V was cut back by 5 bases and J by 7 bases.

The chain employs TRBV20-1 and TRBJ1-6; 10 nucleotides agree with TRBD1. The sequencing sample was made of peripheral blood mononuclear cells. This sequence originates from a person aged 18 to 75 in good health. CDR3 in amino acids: CSARDRGAGNSPLHF. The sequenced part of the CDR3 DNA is TGCAGTGCTCGGGACAGGGGAGCGGGGAATTCACCC.